Below are 21 T cell receptor beta chains sequenced from a single sample in a study of response to subunit inactivated influenza vaccine (dated by TCRdb to 2016 to 2019). The library relied on RT-PCR. The sequencer was an Illumina HiSeq 2500. TCRdb redid the processing of the public reads, applying fastp at Q25 and MiXCR, and retained in-frame beta chains. Merged by CDR3 protein, the rows form single entries marked with the most common genes and DNA. For this sample there are hundreds of thousands of distinct CDR3 sequences; less than 8% appear just once. The top ten constitute 10% to 15% of the sample. Sequenced material: PBMCs from blood, taken around 2 years after vaccination. Receptors originate from a man aged 50-75 years who received an inactivated influenza vaccine. Donor details come from another sample of the same person, matched by shared clones.

This clonotype was seen more than once but under ten times. The V call is TRBV7-9, the J call TRBJ2-7, with 8 bases aligning to TRBD2. Germline CDR1 is SEHNR and CDR2 is FQNEAQ (reference sequence). V was pared by 1 base and J by 6 bases, with 14 bases of the junction left unmatched. This CDR3 is 17 amino acids long. CDR3 coding DNA: TGTGCCAGCAGCTTAGATGGTCTGGGACTAGGGGGTTTCGAGCAGTACTTC. Amino acid sequence: CASSLDGLGLGGFEQYF. Full variable domain (outside the CDR3, taken from reference TRBV7-9 and TRBJ2-7): DTGVSQNPRHKITKRGQNVTFRCDPISEHNRLYWYRQTLGQGPEFLTYFQNEAQLEKSRLLSDRFSAERPKGSFSTLEIQRTEQGDSAMYLCASSLDGLGLGGFEQYFGPGTRLTVT.

This clonotype turned up a few times. This sequence joins TRBV20-1 and TRBJ2-7; 9 nucleotides match TRBD2. Trimming took 0 bases from V and 5 from J; bases not matched to a gene: 8. CDR1 DFQATT and CDR2 SNEGSKA come from the germline V gene (reference sequence). This CDR3 region has 15 residues. This CDR3 is CSARDRGLATDEQYF. CDR3 coding DNA: TGCAGTGCTAGAGATAGAGGACTAGCGACCGACGAGCAGTACTTC.

The J gene is TRBJ2-1, the V gene TRBV12-3 or TRBV12-4; 9 bases are shared with TRBD1. CDR3 length equals 14 residues. Trimming removed 6 bases from V and 5 bases from J; junction bases left unmatched: 5. CDR3 sequence (DNA): TGTGCCAGCAGACCAAGGACAGGGGACAATGAGCAGTTCTTC. It specifies CASRPRTGDNEQFF.

This clonotype has more than one count but fewer than ten. J is TRBJ2-6 and V is TRBV7-2; D gene ambiguous. Germline V gives CDR1 SGHTA, CDR2 FQGNSA. This CDR3 contains 15 residues. V lost 4 bases and J lost 4, with 11 bases in between. CDR3 protein: CASSSRKWGANVLTF. The CDR3 nucleotides read TGTGCCAGCAGCTCCCGGAAGTGGGGGGCCAACGTCCTGACTTTC. The full variable domain, its missing parts supplied by reference TRBV7-2 and TRBJ2-6, is GAGVSQSPSNKVTEKGKDVELRCDPISGHTALYWYRQSLGQGLEFLIYFQGNSAPDKSGLPSDRFSAERTGGSVSTLTIQRTQQEDSAVYLCASSSRKWGANVLTFGAGSRLTVL.

In its sample, this clonotype was seen a few times. V gene TRBV6-5 combines with J gene TRBJ1-3; D ambiguous. V lost 2 bases to trimming and J lost 0 bases, with 11 bases between them. This CDR3 has 16 amino acids. The V gene's germline CDR1 is MNHEY and CDR2 SVGAGI. For the CDR3, the DNA is TGTGCCAGCAGTTACGGGCGGGCCCTCTCTGGAAACACCATATATTTT. This gives the protein CASSYGRALSGNTIYF.

This clonotype was detected only a few times. The rearrangement joins TRBV28 to TRBJ2-1; 9 nucleotides agree with TRBD2. The CDR3 consists of 18 residues. With 5 bases clipped from V and 4 bases from J, the junction kept 15 bases outside the gene matches. Germline V gene sequence: CDR1 MDHEN, CDR2 SYDVKM. CDR3 loop: CASSLPLAGGPIYNEQFF. For the CDR3, the DNA is TGTGCCAGCAGTCTCCCTCTGGCGGGAGGGCCTATATACAATGAGCAGTTCTTC.

This clonotype was recorded at least ten times. The V and J genes are TRBV27 and TRBJ2-1; D possibly corresponds to TRBD2 (5 bases). V lost 2 bases to trimming and J lost 4 bases, with 12 bases between them. CDR1 and CDR2 (germline): MNHEY, SMNVEV (reference sequence). The CDR3 sequence is 15 residues long. The CDR3 DNA is TGTGCCAGCAGTTTAGAGCGGCCTCCTTACAATGAGCAGTTCTTC. Translation: CASSLERPPYNEQFF.

J is TRBJ1-1 and V is TRBV12-3 or TRBV12-4, with D perhaps TRBD1 (5 bases). The ends were cut back, 6 bases at V and 7 bases at J, with 12 bases in the middle. This CDR3 is 12 amino acids long. The CDR3 loop is CASSPLGLEAFF. The CDR3 region has the DNA TGTGCCAGCAGCCCCTTGGGACTTGAAGCTTTCTTT.

This clonotype was counted only a few times. The chain employs TRBV10-1 and TRBJ2-7, with a possible D match to TRBD1 (6 bases). CDR3 length: 13 amino acids. Per the germline V gene, CDR1 is WNHNN and CDR2 is SYGVQD (reference sequence). V lost 3 bases to trimming and J lost 6 bases, with 12 bases between them. The CDR3: CASSDYRVGEQYF. CDR3 DNA sequence: TGCGCCAGCAGTGACTACAGGGTGGGCGAGCAGTACTTC.

This clonotype has at least ten counts. The CDR3 nucleotides are TGCGCCAGCAGCTTGATGGCAGACTATGGCTACACCTTC. It specifies CASSLMADYGYTF. The J gene is TRBJ1-2, the V gene TRBV5-1; no clear D gene. CDR1 and CDR2 from the germline V gene are SGHRS and YFSETQ. CDR3 length: 13 residues. The ends were cut back, 1 base at V and 3 bases at J, with 7 bases in the middle.

The table lists this clonotype with a few counts. V gene TRBV6-2 or TRBV6-3 combines with J gene TRBJ2-3; possible D gene TRBD2, 6 bases. Trimming shortened V by 2 bases and J by 4 bases, and 16 bases separated the two germline ends. The CDR3 runs 16 residues. Germline CDR1 reads MNHEY; CDR2 reads SVGEGT. The CDR3 nucleotides read TGTGCCAGCAGTTACGCGAGCGGGTTCAGGGCAGATACGCAGTATTTT. Residues: CASSYASGFRADTQYF.

The rearrangement uses TRBV20-1 and TRBJ1-5; D is perhaps TRBD1 (5 bases). Germline assignment: CDR1 DFQATT and CDR2 SNEGSKA (reference sequence). Trimming left V 1 base short and J 5 bases short, with 9 bases between. This CDR3 comprises 13 residues. The CDR3 here is CSARVQGDQPQHF. CDR3 nucleotide sequence: TGCAGTGCTAGAGTTCAGGGAGATCAGCCCCAGCATTTT.

In this sample, this clonotype turned up a few times. The genes are TRBV2 and TRBJ2-3; no definite D call. Between the trimmed V and J ends, which lost 1 base and 1 base, there was a span of 6 bases. Per the germline V gene, CDR1 is SNHLY and CDR2 is FYNNEI. This CDR3 is built from 14 residues. The CDR3: CASSEGARTDTQYF. The CDR3 DNA is TGTGCCAGCAGTGAAGGAGCTCGCACAGATACGCAGTATTTT. The variable domain in full, completed from reference TRBV2 and TRBJ2-3, reads EPEVTQTPSHQVTQMGQEVILRCVPISNHLYFYWYRQILGQKVEFLVSFYNNEISEKSEIFDDQFSVERPDGSNFTLKIRSTKLEDSAMYFCASSEGARTDTQYFGPGTRLTVL.

This clonotype was counted many times. The V gene is TRBV4-3, the J gene TRBJ2-3; weak D call: TRBD1 (6 bases). Germline V gene data show CDR1 as LGHNA and CDR2 as YSLEER. With 0 bases removed from V and 3 bases from J, the gap between germline ends came to 10 bases. The CDR3 length is 15 residues. The CDR3 here is CASSQDGTGTDTQYF. In nucleotides, the CDR3 is TGCGCCAGCAGCCAAGATGGTACAGGGACAGATACGCAGTATTTT.

The J gene is TRBJ2-3, the V gene TRBV2, with TRBD2 matching over 7 bases. Germline CDR1 SNHLY, CDR2 FYNNEI. V shed 10 bases, J shed 2 bases, and the junction held 9 bases outside the gene matches. This CDR3 is built from 14 residues. The CDR3 spells CATRAGQNTDTQYF. CDR3 DNA: TGTGCCACCAGAGCGGGGCAGAACACAGATACGCAGTATTTT. Full variable domain (remainder filled in from reference TRBV2 and TRBJ2-3): EPEVTQTPSHQVTQMGQEVILRCVPISNHLYFYWYRQILGQKVEFLVSFYNNEISEKSEIFDDQFSVERPDGSNFTLKIRSTKLEDSAMYFCATRAGQNTDTQYFGPGTRLTVL.

The chain recombines TRBV4-3 with TRBJ2-1; 14 bases fit TRBD2. Losses at the gene ends were 2 bases for V and 7 bases for J; bases not matched to a gene: 7. The germline V gene encodes CDR1 LGHNA and CDR2 YSLEER. The length of the CDR3 is 17 residues. The CDR3, as DNA: TGCGCCAGCAGCCAACCGGGACTAGCGGGAGATCGTAATGAGCAGTTCTTC. This codes for CASSQPGLAGDRNEQFF.

The chain has TRBV4-2 and TRBJ1-1; D not resolved. Germline CDR1 is LGHNA and CDR2 is YNFKEQ. The CDR3 runs 14 residues. V was cut by 0 bases and J by 1 base, with 6 bases left in between. In nucleotides, the CDR3 is TGTGCCAGCAGCCAAGAGGCGGGGAACACTGAAGCTTTCTTT. It translates to CASSQEAGNTEAFF.

This clonotype was seen a few times. This sequence joins TRBV24-1 and TRBJ2-1; the match to TRBD2 covers 12 bases. CDR3 length: 15 amino acids. From germline, CDR1 is KGHDR and CDR2 SFDVKD. V shed 2 bases and J 10 bases; nucleotides not matched to a gene: 5. The CDR3 here is CATSDSRTSGIEQFF. CDR3 DNA sequence: TGTGCCACCAGTGATTCCCGGACTAGCGGGATCGAGCAGTTCTTC.

There are a few counts of this clonotype. The chain has TRBV5-1 and TRBJ1-5; 7 bases fit TRBD1. V lost 0 bases, J lost 4 bases, and 4 bases stayed unmatched. This CDR3 region has 15 residues. Germline loops: CDR1 SGHRS, CDR2 YFSETQ. The CDR3 DNA follows: TGCGCCAGCAGCTTGGAGGGGGCCGTAAATCAGCCCCAGCATTTT. Its translation: CASSLEGAVNQPQHF.

This clonotype was seen only a few times. The chain combines TRBV18 with TRBJ1-1; D gene uncertain. The CDR3 length is 15 residues. Germline V gene lookup returns CDR1 KGHSH and CDR2 LQKENI. Trimming pared 2 bases from V and 6 bases from J, leaving 16 bases between. In DNA, the CDR3 is TGTGCCAGCTCACCAGATGCCACGCAGCGGGCTGAAGCTTTCTTT. Translated, it gives CASSPDATQRAEAFF. The whole variable domain, filled in from reference TRBV18 and TRBJ1-1, reads NAGVMQNPRHLVRRRGQEARLRCSPMKGHSHVYWYRQLPEEGLKFMVYLQKENIIDESGMPKERFSAEFPKEGPSILRIQQVVRGDSAAYFCASSPDATQRAEAFFGQGTRLTVV.

The rearrangement joins TRBV20-1 to TRBJ2-5, with D tentatively TRBD1 or TRBD2 (5 bases each). The CDR3 is 13 amino acids. V lost 3 bases and J 5 bases, leaving 13 bases between the germline ends. The germline V gene encodes CDR1 DFQATT and CDR2 SNEGSKA (reference sequence). The chain's CDR3 is CSASPGTGETQYF. CDR3 nucleotides: TGCAGTGCTAGCCCAGGGACGGGTGAGACCCAGTACTTC.